The 21 T cell receptor beta chains in this list originate from one sample, sequenced in a study of regulatory T cells in long-lasting Graves disease. Researchers made TCR beta libraries by using iRepertoire HTBI primers and running Arm-PCR on CDR3 regions. TCRdb itself ran the multiplex PCR reads through MiXCR, one entry per CDR3 protein. The table lists hundreds of thousands of distinct CDR3 sequences, about 16% of them singletons. The time point: newly diagnosed GD, antithyroid drugs for less than 3 months. Construction of the TCR library relied on RNA isolated from PBMCs. A further study also used this sample, focusing on T cells in Graves' hyperthyroidism and ophthalmopathy.

The sequencing here drew on peripheral blood mononuclear cells (PBMCs), taken at new diagnosis, from a patient treated with antithyroid drugs. All receptors derive from a woman aged 40-65 years with Graves disease.

There are a few counts of this clonotype. This chain connects TRBV19 to TRBJ1-2, with TRBD1 matching 8 bases. V lost 9 bases, J lost 5 bases, and 5 bases stayed unmatched. The CDR3 sequence is 12 residues long. Germline V gives CDR1 LNHDA, CDR2 SQIVND (reference sequence). CDR3 sequence: CASRDRPYGYTF. The CDR3, as DNA: TGTGCCAGCCGGGACAGGCCTTATGGCTACACCTTC.

This clonotype has just a few counts. The gene calls are TRBV12-3 or TRBV12-4 and TRBJ2-4; D ambiguous. V lost 6 bases to trimming and J lost 2 bases, with 5 bases between them. CDR3 length equals 12 residues. The CDR3 DNA is TGTGCCAGCAGCAGCTCCAAAAACATTCAGTACTTC. It yields the protein CASSSSKNIQYF.

This chain connects TRBV19 to TRBJ1-1, with a tentative D call TRBD1 (6 bases). Trimming pared 1 base from V and 11 bases from J, leaving 11 bases between. Per the germline V gene, CDR1 is LNHDA and CDR2 is SQIVND (reference sequence). The CDR3 has 12 residues. The CDR3 DNA follows: TGTGCCAGTAGTATAGCAGGGGCCGGTGCTTTCTTT. Its translation: CASSIAGAGAFF.

This clonotype was detected many times. The gene calls are TRBV7-9 and TRBJ2-3, with TRBD2 matching 11 bases. The CDR3 has 17 amino acids. The junction had 7 bases not matched to a gene; V was cut back by 4 bases and J by 1 base. CDR1 is SEHNR, CDR2 FQNEAQ, per germline (reference sequence). The CDR3, as DNA: TGTGCCAGCAGCTCTCCAGCGGGACTAGCGGGCACAGATACGCAGTATTTT. It encodes CASSSPAGLAGTDTQYF.

This clonotype was seen at least ten times. The rearrangement links TRBV28 to TRBJ1-1; tentatively, D is TRBD1 (6 bases). CDR3 length: 12 amino acids. Germline assignment: CDR1 MDHEN and CDR2 SYDVKM. Trimming stripped 10 bases from V and 6 bases from J, with 15 bases between. CDR3 bases: TGTGCCACGACAGGTCCCGGGGCTGAAGCTTTCTTT. It yields the protein CATTGPGAEAFF.

In its sample, this clonotype was seen many times. This chain uses TRBV5-1 with TRBJ1-6; 9 positions agree with TRBD1. The CDR3 extends over 16 amino acids. Germline-derived CDR1 and CDR2 are SGHRS and YFSETQ. V was pared by 4 bases and J by 10 bases, with 12 bases of the junction left unmatched. The CDR3 bases are TGCGCCAGCAGCCAACGGACAGGGGCGGAGGGGTCACCCCTCCACTTT. As protein: CASSQRTGAEGSPLHF.

This clonotype has just a few counts. The V and J genes are TRBV6-1 and TRBJ2-2, with 9 bases identical to TRBD1. CDR3 length equals 16 residues. CDR1 and CDR2 (germline): MNHNS, SASEGT. With V trimmed by 7 bases and J by 6 bases, 12 bases remained unmatched. The DNA for the CDR3 is TGTGCCAGCACCCTAATGGGACAGGGTGGCGCCGGGGAGCTGTTTTTT. Amino acid sequence: CASTLMGQGGAGELFF.

The V call is TRBV4-1, the J call TRBJ1-1; 9 positions match TRBD1. This CDR3 has 17 amino acids. Germline loops: CDR1 MGHRA, CDR2 YSYEKL. Losses at the gene ends were 4 bases for V and 0 bases for J; bases not matched to a gene: 9. The CDR3 is CASSPWDRERVNTEAFF. The CDR3 coding sequence is TGCGCCAGCAGCCCTTGGGACAGGGAGCGGGTGAACACTGAAGCTTTCTTT.

The rearrangement joins TRBV6-5 to TRBJ2-7; 7 bases are a match to TRBD1. The germline CDR1 and CDR2 sequences are MNHEY and SVGAGI. Unmatched junction bases numbered 13, after V lost 6 bases and J lost 5 bases. The CDR3 consists of 15 residues. As DNA, the CDR3 is TGTGCCAGCAGCTACAGGGGCCCTCCGATGGACGAGCAGTACTTC. This translates into CASSYRGPPMDEQYF.

This clonotype was detected many times. This chain links TRBV3-1 with TRBJ1-2; D is ambiguous. The CDR3 extends over 14 amino acids. Trimming stripped 2 bases from V and 3 bases from J, with 10 bases between. Germline V gene sequence: CDR1 LGHDT, CDR2 YNNKEL (reference sequence). The CDR3 region is CASSQTSRYYGYTF. The CDR3 coding sequence is TGTGCCAGCAGCCAAACATCACGCTACTATGGCTACACCTTC.

Many counts were recorded for this clonotype. The J gene is TRBJ1-1, the V gene TRBV30, with unresolved D. Trimming removed 3 bases at V and 4 bases at J, with 15 bases between. The CDR3 is made up of 14 amino acids. Germline CDR1 GTSNPN, CDR2 SVGIG (reference sequence). The CDR3 sequence is CAWSQPGRATEAFF. DNA for the CDR3: TGTGCCTGGAGCCAGCCGGGCCGAGCCACTGAAGCTTTCTTT.

This clonotype has only a few counts. The rearrangement uses TRBV24-1 and TRBJ2-3; 7 bases map to TRBD1. V shed 4 bases, J shed 0 bases, and the junction held 3 bases outside the gene matches. CDR3 size: 15 residues. Germline V gives CDR1 KGHDR, CDR2 SFDVKD. The CDR3 loop reads CATSDRQGSTDTQYF. In DNA form, the CDR3 reads TGTGCCACCAGTGACAGACAGGGAAGCACAGATACGCAGTATTTT.

There are many counts of this clonotype. The rearrangement uses TRBV10-3 and TRBJ1-1; perhaps TRBD1 as D (6 bases). With 0 bases removed from V and 4 bases from J, the gap between germline ends came to 12 bases. Per germline, CDR1 ENHRY and CDR2 SYGVKD. CDR3 length: 15 amino acids. The CDR3 DNA follows: TGTGCCATCAGTGAGTCTGGGAGAGGGGGCACTGAAGCTTTCTTT. Amino acids: CAISESGRGGTEAFF.

There are a few counts of this clonotype. The rearrangement links TRBV4-1 to TRBJ2-5; 8 bases are a match to TRBD2. Germline trimming cut 0 bases from V and 5 bases from J; bases unmatched to any gene: 11. Germline lookup yields CDR1 MGHRA and CDR2 YSYEKL. The CDR3 extends over 17 amino acids. The CDR3 loop is CASSQEPNPGGPETQYF. The CDR3 coding sequence is TGCGCCAGCAGCCAAGAACCTAATCCGGGGGGGCCCGAGACCCAGTACTTC.

A word on this clonotype: Possible read error: a much larger clone is one base away. The chain combines TRBV20-1 with TRBJ1-1; no definite D call. Trimming stripped 1 base from V and 2 bases from J, with 8 bases between. The CDR3 runs 13 residues. Germline V lookup: CDR1 DFQATT, CDR2 SNEGSKA (reference sequence). The CDR3 loop reads CSARGASNTEAFF. CDR3 coding DNA: TGCAGTGCTAGAGGGGCCAGTAACACTGAAGCTTTCTTT.

This clonotype was seen a few times. The chain couples TRBV19 to TRBJ1-5; D not resolved. The CDR3 is 14 residues long. Per germline, CDR1 LNHDA and CDR2 SQIVND (reference sequence). V lost 7 bases, J lost 7 bases, and 17 bases lay in between. The CDR3 is CASTPGGSGQPQHF. CDR3 bases: TGTGCCAGTACCCCGGGAGGGAGCGGCCAGCCCCAGCATTTT.

The rearrangement uses TRBV28 and TRBJ2-5, with D possibly being TRBD1 (6 bases). The CDR3 has 15 residues. Trimming stripped 4 bases from V and 9 bases from J, with 21 bases between. From germline, CDR1 is MDHEN and CDR2 SYDVKM. CDR3 DNA sequence: TGTGCCAGCAGTTCCTTGACAGGCGGGCCGGCGTCCCAGTACTTC. Translated, it gives CASSSLTGGPASQYF.

V and J are TRBV10-2 and TRBJ1-2; the D is unclear. CDR3 size: 14 residues. V was pared by 0 bases and J by 5 bases, with 10 bases between. In germline, CDR1 is WSHSY, CDR2 SAAADI. This CDR3 is CASSESGGWYGYTF. CDR3 nucleotides: TGCGCCAGCAGTGAGTCGGGAGGGTGGTATGGCTACACCTTC.

The chain employs TRBV7-9 and TRBJ2-3; D call uncertain. The CDR3 is made up of 17 amino acids. With 5 bases removed from V and 4 bases from J, the gap between germline ends came to 22 bases. The V gene's germline CDR1 is SEHNR and CDR2 FQNEAQ (reference sequence). The CDR3 DNA reads TGTGCCAGCAGCCGAAAGAATTCGAACGCCTGGGCAGATACGCAGTATTTT. This sequence encodes CASSRKNSNAWADTQYF.

This clonotype was seen only a few times. The DNA for the CDR3 is TGTGCCAGCAGTCATAGACAGATATACTCTGGAAACACCATATATTTT. This codes for CASSHRQIYSGNTIYF. The chain is built from TRBV7-9 and TRBJ1-3, with a possible D match to TRBD1 (5 bases). Trimming stripped 6 bases from V and 0 bases from J, with 15 bases between. The germline V gene has CDR1 SEHNR and CDR2 FQNEAQ (reference sequence). This CDR3 comprises 16 residues.

This clonotype was found many times. This chain uses TRBV2 with TRBJ1-6; TRBD1 might be the D (5 bases). Trimming took off 6 bases at V and 8 bases at J, with 11 bases between the two ends. Per germline, CDR1 SNHLY and CDR2 FYNNEI. The CDR3 has 13 residues. As DNA, the CDR3 is TGTGCCAGCAGGCAAGGACATGATTCACCCCTCCACTTT. It yields the protein CASRQGHDSPLHF. The full variable domain, rest sourced from reference TRBV2 and TRBJ1-6, is EPEVTQTPSHQVTQMGQEVILRCVPISNHLYFYWYRQILGQKVEFLVSFYNNEISEKSEIFDDQFSVERPDGSNFTLKIRSTKLEDSAMYFCASRQGHDSPLHFGNGTRLTVT.